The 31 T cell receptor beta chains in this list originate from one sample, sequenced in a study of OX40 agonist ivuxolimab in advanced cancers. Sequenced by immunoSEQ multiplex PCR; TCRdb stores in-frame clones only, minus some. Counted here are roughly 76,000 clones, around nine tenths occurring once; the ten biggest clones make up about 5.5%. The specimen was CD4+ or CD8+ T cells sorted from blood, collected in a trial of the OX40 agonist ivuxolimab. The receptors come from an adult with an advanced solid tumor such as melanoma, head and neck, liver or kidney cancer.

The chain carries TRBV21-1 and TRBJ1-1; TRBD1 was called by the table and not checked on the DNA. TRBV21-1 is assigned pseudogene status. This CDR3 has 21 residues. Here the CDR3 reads CASSKVHRTEDRGRMNTEAFF. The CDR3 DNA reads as TGTGCCAGCAGCAAAGTCCATAGAACCGAAGACAGGGGGCGGATGAACACTGAAGCTTTCTTT.

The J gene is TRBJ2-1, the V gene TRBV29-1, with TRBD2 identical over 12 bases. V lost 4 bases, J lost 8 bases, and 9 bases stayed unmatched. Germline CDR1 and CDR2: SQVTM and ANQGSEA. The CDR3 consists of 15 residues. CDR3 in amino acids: CSVVRTSGIQDEQFF. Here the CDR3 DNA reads TGCAGCGTTGTGAGGACTAGCGGGATCCAAGATGAGCAGTTCTTC.

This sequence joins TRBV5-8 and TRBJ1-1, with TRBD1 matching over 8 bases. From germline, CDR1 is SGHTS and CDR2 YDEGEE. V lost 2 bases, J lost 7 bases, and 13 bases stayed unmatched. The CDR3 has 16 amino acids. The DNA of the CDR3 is TGTGCCAGCAGCTTTATACCCCAGACAGGGGACAATGAAGCTTTCTTT. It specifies CASSFIPQTGDNEAFF.

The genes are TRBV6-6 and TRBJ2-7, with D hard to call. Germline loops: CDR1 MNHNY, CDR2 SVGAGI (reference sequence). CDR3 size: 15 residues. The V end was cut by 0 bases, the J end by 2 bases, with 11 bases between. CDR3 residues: CASSYSVKAPYEQYF. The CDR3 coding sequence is TGTGCCAGCAGTTACTCGGTCAAGGCGCCCTACGAGCAGTACTTC.

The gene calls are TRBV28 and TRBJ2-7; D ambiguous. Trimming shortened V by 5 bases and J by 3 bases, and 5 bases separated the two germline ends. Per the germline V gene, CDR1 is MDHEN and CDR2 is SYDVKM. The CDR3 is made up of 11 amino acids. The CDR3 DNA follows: TGTGCCAGCAGTCTTGACTACGAGCAGTACTTC. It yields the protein CASSLDYEQYF.

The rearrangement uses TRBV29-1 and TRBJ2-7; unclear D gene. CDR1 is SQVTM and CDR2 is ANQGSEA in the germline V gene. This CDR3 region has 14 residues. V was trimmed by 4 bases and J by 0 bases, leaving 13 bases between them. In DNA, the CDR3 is TGCAGCGTTGGGAATCGGCAGAGCTCCTACGAGCAGTACTTC. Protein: CSVGNRQSSYEQYF.

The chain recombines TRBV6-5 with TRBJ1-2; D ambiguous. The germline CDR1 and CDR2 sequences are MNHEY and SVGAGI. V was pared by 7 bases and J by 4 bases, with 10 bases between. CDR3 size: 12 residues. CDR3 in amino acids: CASIDVSYGYTF. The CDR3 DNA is TGTGCCAGCATAGACGTTAGCTATGGCTACACCTTC.

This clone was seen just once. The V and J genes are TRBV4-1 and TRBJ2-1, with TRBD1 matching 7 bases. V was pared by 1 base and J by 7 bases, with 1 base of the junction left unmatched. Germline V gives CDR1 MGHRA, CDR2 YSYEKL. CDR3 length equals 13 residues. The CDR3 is CASSQVTGNEQFF. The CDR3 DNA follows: TGCGCCAGCAGCCAAGTGACAGGGAATGAGCAGTTCTTC.

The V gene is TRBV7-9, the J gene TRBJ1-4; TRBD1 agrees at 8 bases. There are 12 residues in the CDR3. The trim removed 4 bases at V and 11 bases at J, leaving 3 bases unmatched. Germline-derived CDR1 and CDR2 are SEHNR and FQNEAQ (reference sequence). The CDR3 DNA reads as TGTGCCAGCAGCTCGGACAGGGATAAACTGTTTTTT. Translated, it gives CASSSDRDKLFF.

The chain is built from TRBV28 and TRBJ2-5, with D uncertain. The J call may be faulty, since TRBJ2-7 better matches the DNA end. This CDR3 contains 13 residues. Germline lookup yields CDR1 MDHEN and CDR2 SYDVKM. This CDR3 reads CASTFGSYYEQYF. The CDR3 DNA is TGTGCCAGCACCTTTGGCTCGTACTACGAGCAGTACTTC.

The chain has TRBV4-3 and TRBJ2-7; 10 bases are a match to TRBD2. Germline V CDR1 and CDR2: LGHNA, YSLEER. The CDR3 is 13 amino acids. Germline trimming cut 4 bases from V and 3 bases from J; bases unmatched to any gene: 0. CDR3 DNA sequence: TGCGCCAGCAGCCTAGCGGGAGGCTACGAGCAGTACTTC. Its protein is CASSLAGGYEQYF.

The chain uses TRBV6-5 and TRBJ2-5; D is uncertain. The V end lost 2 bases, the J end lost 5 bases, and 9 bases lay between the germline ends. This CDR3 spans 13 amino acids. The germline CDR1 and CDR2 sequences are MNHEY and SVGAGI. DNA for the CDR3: TGTGCCAGCAGTTACAAGATATTGGAGACCCAGTACTTC. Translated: CASSYKILETQYF.

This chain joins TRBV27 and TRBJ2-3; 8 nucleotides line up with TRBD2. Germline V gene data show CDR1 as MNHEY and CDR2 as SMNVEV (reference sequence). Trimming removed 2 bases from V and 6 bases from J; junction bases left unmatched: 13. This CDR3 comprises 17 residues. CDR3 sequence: CASSLLPSAGATDTQYF. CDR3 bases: TGTGCCAGCAGTTTACTACCCTCAGCGGGAGCAACGGATACGCAGTATTTT.

CDR3 loop: CASSYSFRTGNTEAFF. The CDR3 DNA is TGTGCCAGCAGTTACTCTTTTCGGACAGGAAACACTGAAGCTTTCTTT. V and J are TRBV6-6 and TRBJ1-1; 7 bases map to TRBD1. This CDR3 is 16 amino acids long. Germline V gene data show CDR1 as MNHNY and CDR2 as SVGAGI (reference sequence). V was clipped by 0 bases and J by 2 bases; unmatched bases: 6.

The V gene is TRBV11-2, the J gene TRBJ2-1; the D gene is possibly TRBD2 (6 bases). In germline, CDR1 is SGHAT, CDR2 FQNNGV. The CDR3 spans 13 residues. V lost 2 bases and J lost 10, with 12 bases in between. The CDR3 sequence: CASSLSSAGEQFF. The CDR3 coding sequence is TGTGCCAGCAGCTTAAGCTCCGCGGGAGAGCAGTTCTTC.

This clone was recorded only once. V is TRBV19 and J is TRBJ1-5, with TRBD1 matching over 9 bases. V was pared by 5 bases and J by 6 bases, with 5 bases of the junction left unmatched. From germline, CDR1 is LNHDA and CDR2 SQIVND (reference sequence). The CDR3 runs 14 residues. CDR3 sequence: CASSPGQGGQPQHF. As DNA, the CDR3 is TGTGCCAGTAGTCCGGGACAGGGTGGTCAGCCCCAGCATTTT.

The CDR3 DNA reads as TGTGCCAGCAGCTTAGGGGGACTGGATCAAGAGACCCAGTACTTC. Protein: CASSLGGLDQETQYF. The rearrangement links TRBV11-3 to TRBJ2-5; D possibly corresponds to TRBD2 (6 bases). The ends were cut back, 1 base at V and 2 bases at J, with 11 bases in the middle. CDR3 length: 15 residues. From germline, CDR1 is SGHNT and CDR2 YENEEA.

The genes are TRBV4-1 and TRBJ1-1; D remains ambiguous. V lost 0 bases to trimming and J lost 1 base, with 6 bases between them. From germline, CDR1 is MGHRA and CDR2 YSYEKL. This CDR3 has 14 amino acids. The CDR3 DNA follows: TGCGCCAGCAGCCAAGATTCGGGGAACACTGAAGCTTTCTTT. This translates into CASSQDSGNTEAFF.

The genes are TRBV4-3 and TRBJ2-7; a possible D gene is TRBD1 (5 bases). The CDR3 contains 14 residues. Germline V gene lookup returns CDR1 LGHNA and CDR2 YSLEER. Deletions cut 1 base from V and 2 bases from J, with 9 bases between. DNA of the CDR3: TGCGCCAGCAGCCAAGGGACAACCGCCTACGAGCAGTACTTC. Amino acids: CASSQGTTAYEQYF.

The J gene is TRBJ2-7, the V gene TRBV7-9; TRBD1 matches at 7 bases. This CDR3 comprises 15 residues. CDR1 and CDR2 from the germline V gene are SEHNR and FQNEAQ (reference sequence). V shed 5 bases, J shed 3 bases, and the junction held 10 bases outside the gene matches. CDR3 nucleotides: TGTGCCAGCAGCCGGCCGGGACAGCTATTCTACGAGCAGTACTTC. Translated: CASSRPGQLFYEQYF.

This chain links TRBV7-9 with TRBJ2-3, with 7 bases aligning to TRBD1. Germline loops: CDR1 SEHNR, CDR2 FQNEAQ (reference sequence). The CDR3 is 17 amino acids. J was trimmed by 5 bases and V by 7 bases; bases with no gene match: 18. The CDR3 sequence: CASIPADDRVLVDTQYF. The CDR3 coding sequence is TGTGCCAGCATCCCGGCGGACGACAGGGTCCTTGTAGATACGCAGTATTTT.

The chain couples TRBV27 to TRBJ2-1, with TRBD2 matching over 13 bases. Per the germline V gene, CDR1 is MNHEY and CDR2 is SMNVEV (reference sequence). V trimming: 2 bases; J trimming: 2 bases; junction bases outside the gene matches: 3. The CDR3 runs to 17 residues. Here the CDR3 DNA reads TGTGCCAGCAGTTTAGGACTAGCGGGAGAACCCTACAATGAGCAGTTCTTC. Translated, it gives CASSLGLAGEPYNEQFF.

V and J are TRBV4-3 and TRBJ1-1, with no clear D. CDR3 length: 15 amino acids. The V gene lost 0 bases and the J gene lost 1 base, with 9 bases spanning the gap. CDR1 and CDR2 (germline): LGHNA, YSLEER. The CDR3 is CASSQDSQENTEAFF. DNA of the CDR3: TGCGCCAGCAGCCAAGATAGCCAGGAGAACACTGAAGCTTTCTTT.

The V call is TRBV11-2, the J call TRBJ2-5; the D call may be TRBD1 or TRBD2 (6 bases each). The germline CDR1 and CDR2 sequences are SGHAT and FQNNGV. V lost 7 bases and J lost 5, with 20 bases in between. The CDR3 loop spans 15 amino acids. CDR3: CASTGEAAGSETQYF. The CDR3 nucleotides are TGTGCCAGCACAGGGGAGGCCGCGGGTTCGGAGACCCAGTACTTC.

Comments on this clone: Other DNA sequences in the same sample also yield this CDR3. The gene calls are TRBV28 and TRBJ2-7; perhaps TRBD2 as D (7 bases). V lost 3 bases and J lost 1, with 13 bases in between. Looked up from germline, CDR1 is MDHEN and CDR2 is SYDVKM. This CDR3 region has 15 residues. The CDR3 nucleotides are TGTGCCAGCAGTTTCCGGGGGGCATTGTCCTACGAGCAGTACTTC. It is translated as CASSFRGALSYEQYF.

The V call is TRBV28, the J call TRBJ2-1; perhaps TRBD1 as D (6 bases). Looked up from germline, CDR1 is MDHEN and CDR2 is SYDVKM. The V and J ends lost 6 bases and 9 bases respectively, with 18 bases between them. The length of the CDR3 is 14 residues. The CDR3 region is CASRPILTGSEQFF. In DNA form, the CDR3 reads TGTGCCAGCAGACCCATCCTTACAGGGAGTGAGCAGTTCTTC.

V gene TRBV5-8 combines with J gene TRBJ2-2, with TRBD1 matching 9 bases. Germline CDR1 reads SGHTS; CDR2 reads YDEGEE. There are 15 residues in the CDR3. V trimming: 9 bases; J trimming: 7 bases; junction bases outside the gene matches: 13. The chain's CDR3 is CATCPWTGVHGELFF. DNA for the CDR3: TGTGCCACCTGTCCCTGGACAGGGGTGCACGGGGAGCTGTTTTTT.

In nucleotides, the CDR3 is TGTGCCAGCAGCCAAGATAATGGAGATAATTCACCCCTCCACTTT. Translation: CASSQDNGDNSPLHF. The rearrangement uses TRBV4-2 and TRBJ1-6; no definite D call. The CDR3 is 15 residues long. V lost 0 bases and J 5 bases, leaving 8 bases between the germline ends. In germline, CDR1 is LGHNA, CDR2 YNFKEQ.

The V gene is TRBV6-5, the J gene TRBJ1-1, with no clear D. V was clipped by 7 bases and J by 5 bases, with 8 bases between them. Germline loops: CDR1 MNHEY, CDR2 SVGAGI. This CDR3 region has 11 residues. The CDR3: CASTAGTEAFF. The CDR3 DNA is TGTGCCAGCACGGCCGGGACTGAAGCTTTCTTT.

CDR3 nucleotide sequence: TGTGCCAGCAGTTACTCGTCAGAGAACACTGAAGCTTTCTTT. This gives the protein CASSYSSENTEAFF. J is TRBJ1-1 and V is TRBV6-5; D is ambiguous. Per the germline V gene, CDR1 is MNHEY and CDR2 is SVGAGI. The CDR3 covers 14 residues. V was cut by 0 bases and J by 1 base, with 6 bases left in between.

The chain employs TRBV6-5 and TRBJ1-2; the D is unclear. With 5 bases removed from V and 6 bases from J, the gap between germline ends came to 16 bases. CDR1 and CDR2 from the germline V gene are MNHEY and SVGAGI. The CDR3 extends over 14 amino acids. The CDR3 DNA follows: TGTGCCAGCAGTACCCCAGGCCACTCCGATGGCTACACCTTC. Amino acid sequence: CASSTPGHSDGYTF.